This T cell receptor beta chain was identified during a study of regulatory T cells in long-lasting Graves disease. Study details: The term persistent Graves' disease signified upward of 5 years on antithyroid drugs with positive TSH receptor antibodies.

Study-level points and caveats: Persistent disease preferred TRBV28, TRBJ1-2 and TRBJ2-5. Not thyroid tissue but only peripheral blood was studied.

With regard to this clonotype: Antigen unknown.

Germline CDR1 reads DFQATT; CDR2 reads SNEGSKA (reference sequence). CDR3 length: 17 amino acids. The V gene end was trimmed by 0 bases and the J gene end by 4 bases; junction bases not matched to a gene: 9. Arm-PCR of CDR3 regions and iRepertoire HTBI primers were used to build TCR beta libraries. Via MiXCR, TCRdb re-called the multiplex PCR reads, giving one row per CDR3 protein. The sample shows 350,000 to 500,000 distinct CDR3 sequences, around 20% of them seen only once. Time point described: persistent/refractory GD, antithyroid drugs over 5 years with positive TRAb. The TCR library was made from RNA extracted from PBMCs. Roughly 10 milliliters of peripheral blood were taken and placed in EDTA tubes.

The J gene is TRBJ2-5, the V gene TRBV20-1, with TRBD2 matching 12 bases. The TCR comes from a female donor with Graves disease. This specimen consisted of peripheral blood mononuclear cells (PBMCs), obtained when the disease was refractory, from a patient treated with antithyroid drugs. DNA for the CDR3: TGCAGTGCTAGAGATTGGGCCGGACTAGCGGGACCAGAGACCCAGTACTTC. Translating it yields CSARDWAGLAGPETQYF.